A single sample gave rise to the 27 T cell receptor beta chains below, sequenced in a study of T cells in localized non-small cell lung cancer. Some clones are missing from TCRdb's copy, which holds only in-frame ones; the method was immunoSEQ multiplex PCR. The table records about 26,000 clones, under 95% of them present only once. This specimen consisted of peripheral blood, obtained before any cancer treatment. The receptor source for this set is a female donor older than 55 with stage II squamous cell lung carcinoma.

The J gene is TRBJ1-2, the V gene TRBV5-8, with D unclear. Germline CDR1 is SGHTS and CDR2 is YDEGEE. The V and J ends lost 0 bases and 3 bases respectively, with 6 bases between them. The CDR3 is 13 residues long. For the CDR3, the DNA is TGTGCCAGCAGCTTGGAGGCAGACTATGGCTACACCTTC. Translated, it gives CASSLEADYGYTF.

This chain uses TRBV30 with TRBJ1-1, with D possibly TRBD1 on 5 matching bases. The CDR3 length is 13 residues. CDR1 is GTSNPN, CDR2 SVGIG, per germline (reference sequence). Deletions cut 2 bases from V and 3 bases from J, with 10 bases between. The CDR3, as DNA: TGTGCCTGGAGTCCGGCGGGGGACACTGAAGCTTTCTTT. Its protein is CAWSPAGDTEAFF.

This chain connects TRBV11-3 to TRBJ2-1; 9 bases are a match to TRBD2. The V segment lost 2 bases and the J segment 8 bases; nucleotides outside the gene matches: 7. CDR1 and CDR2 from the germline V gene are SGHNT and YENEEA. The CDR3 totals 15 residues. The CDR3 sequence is CASSLYGREGDEQFF. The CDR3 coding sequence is TGTGCCAGCAGCTTATATGGGCGGGAGGGGGATGAGCAGTTCTTC.

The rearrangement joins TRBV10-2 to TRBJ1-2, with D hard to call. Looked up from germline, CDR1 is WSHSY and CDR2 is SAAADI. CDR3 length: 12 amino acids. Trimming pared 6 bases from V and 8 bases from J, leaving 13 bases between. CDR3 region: CASREPDKGYTF. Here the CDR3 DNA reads TGCGCCAGCAGAGAACCTGATAAAGGCTACACCTTC.

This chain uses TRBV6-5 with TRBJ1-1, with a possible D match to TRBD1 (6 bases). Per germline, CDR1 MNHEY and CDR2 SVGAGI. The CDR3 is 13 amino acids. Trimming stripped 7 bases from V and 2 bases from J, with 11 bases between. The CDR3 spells CASTEGGNTEAFF. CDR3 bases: TGTGCCAGCACCGAGGGGGGCAACACTGAAGCTTTCTTT.

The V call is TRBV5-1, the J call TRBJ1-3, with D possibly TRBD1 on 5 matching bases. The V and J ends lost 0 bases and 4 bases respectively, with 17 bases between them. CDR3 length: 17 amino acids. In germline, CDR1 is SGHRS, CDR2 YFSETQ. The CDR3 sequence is CASSLETGQGAGNTIYF. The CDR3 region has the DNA TGCGCCAGCAGCTTGGAAACGGGCCAGGGCGCCGGAAACACCATATATTTT.

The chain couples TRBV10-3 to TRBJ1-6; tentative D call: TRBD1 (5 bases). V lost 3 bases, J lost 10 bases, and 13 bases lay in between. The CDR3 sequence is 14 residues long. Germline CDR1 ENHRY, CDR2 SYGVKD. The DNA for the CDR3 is TGTGCCATCAGTGAAAGACAGACAAGATCACCCCTCCACTTT. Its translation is CAISERQTRSPLHF.

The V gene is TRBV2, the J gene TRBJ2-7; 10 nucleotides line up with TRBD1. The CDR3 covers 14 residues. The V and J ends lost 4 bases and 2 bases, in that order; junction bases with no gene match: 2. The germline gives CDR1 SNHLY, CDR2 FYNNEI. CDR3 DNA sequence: TGTGCCAGCAGTGCCGGACAGGGGGCCTACGAGCAGTACTTC. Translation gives CASSAGQGAYEQYF.

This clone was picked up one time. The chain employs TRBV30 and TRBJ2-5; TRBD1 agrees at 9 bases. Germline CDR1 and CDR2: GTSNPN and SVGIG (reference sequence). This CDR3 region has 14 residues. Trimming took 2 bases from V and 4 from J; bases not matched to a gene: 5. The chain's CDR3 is CAWSYRGRGETQYF. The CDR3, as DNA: TGTGCCTGGAGTTACAGGGGGCGAGGAGAGACCCAGTACTTC.

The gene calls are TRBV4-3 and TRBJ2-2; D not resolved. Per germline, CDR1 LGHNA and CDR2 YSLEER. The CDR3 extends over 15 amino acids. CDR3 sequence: CASAASPSNTGELFF. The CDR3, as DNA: TGCGCATCTGCAGCTTCACCCTCGAACACCGGGGAGCTGTTTTTT.

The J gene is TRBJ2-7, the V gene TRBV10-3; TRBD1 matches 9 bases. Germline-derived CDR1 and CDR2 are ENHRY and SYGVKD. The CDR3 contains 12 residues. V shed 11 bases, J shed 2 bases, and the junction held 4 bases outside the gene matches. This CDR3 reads CASRQGAYEQYF. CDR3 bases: TGTGCCTCGAGACAGGGGGCCTACGAGCAGTACTTC.

The CDR3 DNA reads TGTGCCATCGGGCCACAACAGGGGGCGGATGGCTACACCTTC. Translation: CAIGPQQGADGYTF. V and J are TRBV10-3 and TRBJ1-2; 9 positions match TRBD1. CDR1 and CDR2 (germline): ENHRY, SYGVKD. With 8 bases clipped from V and 6 bases from J, the junction kept 10 bases outside the gene matches. This CDR3 is 14 amino acids long.

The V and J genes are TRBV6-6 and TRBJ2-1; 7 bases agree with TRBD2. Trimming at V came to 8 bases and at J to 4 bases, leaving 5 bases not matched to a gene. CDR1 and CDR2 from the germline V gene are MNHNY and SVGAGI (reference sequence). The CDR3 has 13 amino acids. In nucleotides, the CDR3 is TGTGCCAGCGGCCTAGCGGAGTACAATGAGCAGTTCTTC. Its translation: CASGLAEYNEQFF.

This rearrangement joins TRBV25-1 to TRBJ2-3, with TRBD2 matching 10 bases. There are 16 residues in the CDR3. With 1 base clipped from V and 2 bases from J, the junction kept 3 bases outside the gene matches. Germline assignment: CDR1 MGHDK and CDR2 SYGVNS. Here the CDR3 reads CASSEWSGGATDTQYF. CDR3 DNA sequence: TGTGCCAGCAGTGAATGGAGCGGGGGGGCCACAGATACGCAGTATTTT.

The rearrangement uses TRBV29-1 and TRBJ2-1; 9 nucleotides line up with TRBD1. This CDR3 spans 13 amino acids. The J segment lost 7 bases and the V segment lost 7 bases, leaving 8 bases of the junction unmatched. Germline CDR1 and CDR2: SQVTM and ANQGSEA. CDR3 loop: CSAGTGFLNEQFF. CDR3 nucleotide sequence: TGCAGCGCCGGGACAGGGTTTTTGAATGAGCAGTTCTTC.

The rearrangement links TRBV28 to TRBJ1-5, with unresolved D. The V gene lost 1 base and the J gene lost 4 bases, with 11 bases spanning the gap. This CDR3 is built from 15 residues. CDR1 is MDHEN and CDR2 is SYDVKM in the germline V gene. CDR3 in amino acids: CASSLSARLNQPQHF. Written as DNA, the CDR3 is TGTGCCAGCAGTTTATCTGCCAGGTTGAATCAGCCCCAGCATTTT.

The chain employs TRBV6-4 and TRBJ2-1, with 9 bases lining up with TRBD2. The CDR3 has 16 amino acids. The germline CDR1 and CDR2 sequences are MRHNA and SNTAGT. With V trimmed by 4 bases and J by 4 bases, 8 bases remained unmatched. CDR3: CASSADRLAVYNEQFF. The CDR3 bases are TGTGCCAGCAGTGCCGATCGACTAGCGGTATACAATGAGCAGTTCTTC.

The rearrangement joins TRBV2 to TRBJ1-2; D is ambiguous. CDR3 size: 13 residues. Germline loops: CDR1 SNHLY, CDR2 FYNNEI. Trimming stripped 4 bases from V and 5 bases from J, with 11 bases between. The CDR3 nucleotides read TGTGCCAGCAGTGTTGTAGCTGAGTATGGCTACACCTTC. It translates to CASSVVAEYGYTF.

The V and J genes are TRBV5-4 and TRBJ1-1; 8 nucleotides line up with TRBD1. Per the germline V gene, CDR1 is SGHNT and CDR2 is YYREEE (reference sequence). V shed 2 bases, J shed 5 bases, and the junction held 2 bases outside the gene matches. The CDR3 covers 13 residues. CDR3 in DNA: TGTGCCAGCAGCTTTACAGGGGGGACTGAAGCTTTCTTT. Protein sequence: CASSFTGGTEAFF.

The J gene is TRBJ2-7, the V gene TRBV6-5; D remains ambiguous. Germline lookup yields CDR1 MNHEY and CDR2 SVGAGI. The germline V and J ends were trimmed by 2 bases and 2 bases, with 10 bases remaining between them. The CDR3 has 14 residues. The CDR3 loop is CASSYATSPYEQYF. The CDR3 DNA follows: TGTGCCAGCAGTTACGCCACAAGCCCCTACGAGCAGTACTTC.

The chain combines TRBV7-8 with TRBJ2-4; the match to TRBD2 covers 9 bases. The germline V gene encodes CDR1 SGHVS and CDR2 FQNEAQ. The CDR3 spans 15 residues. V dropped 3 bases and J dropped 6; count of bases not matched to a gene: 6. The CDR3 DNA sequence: TGTGCCAGCAGCTTGGGACAGCGGGGGGCAAACATTCAGTACTTC. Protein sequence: CASSLGQRGANIQYF.

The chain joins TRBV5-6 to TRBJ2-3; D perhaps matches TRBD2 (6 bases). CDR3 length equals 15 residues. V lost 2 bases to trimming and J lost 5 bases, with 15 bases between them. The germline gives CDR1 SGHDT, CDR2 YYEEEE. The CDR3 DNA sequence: TGTGCCAGCAGCTTCATTAGCGGCGGCAGAGATACGCAGTATTTT. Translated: CASSFISGGRDTQYF.

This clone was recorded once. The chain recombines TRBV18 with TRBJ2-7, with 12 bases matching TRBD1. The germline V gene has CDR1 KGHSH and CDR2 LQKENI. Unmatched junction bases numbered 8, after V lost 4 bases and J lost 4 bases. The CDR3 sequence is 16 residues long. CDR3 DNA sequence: TGTGCCAGCTCACTTGCCGGGACAGGGGGCGGTTACGAGCAGTACTTC. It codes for CASSLAGTGGGYEQYF.

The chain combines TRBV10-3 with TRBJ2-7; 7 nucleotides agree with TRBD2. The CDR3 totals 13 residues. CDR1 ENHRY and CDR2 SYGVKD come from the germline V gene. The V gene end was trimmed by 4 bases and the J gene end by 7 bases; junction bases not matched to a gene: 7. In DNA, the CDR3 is TGTGCCATCAGTGTCGCAGGAGCGGGGGAGCAGTACTTC. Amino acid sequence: CAISVAGAGEQYF.

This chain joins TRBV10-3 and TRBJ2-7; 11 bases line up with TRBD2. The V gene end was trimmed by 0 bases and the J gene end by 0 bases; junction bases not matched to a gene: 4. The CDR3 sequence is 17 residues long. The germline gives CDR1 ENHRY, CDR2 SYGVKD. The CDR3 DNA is TGTGCCATCAGTGAGTCACTAGCGGGAGAAAACTCCTACGAGCAGTACTTC. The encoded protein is CAISESLAGENSYEQYF.

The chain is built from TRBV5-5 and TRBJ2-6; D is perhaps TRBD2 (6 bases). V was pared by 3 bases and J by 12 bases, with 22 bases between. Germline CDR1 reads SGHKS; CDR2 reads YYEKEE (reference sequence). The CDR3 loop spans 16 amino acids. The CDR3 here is CASSSSPLRGATVLTF. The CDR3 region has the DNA TGTGCCAGCAGCTCAAGCCCCCTCCGCGGGGCAACCGTCCTGACTTTC. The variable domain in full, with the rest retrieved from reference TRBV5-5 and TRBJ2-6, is DAGVTQSPTHLIKTRGQQVTLRCSPISGHKSVSWYQQVLGQGPQFIFQYYEKEERGRGNFPDRFSARQFPNYSSELNVNALLLGDSALYLCASSSSPLRGATVLTFGAGSRLTVL.

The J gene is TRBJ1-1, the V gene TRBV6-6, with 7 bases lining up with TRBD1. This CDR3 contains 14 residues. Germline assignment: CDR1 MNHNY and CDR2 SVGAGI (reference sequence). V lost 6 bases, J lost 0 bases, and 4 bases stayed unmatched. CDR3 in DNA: TGTGCCAGCAGCAGGGGGGAAATGAACACTGAAGCTTTCTTT. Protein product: CASSRGEMNTEAFF.